Listed below are T cell receptor beta chains from one sample, sequenced in a study of blood T cell repertoires in COVID-19. The protocol was immunoSEQ multiplex PCR, while the TCRdb copy is restricted to in-frame clones and leaves out a portion. The table shows 240,000 or so clones, with about 83% occurring only once. Sequenced: peripheral blood. The receptor source for this set is an elderly man with acute or convalescent COVID-19. Both conserved end residues are part of each CDR3. The order of the fields is J gene, V gene, clone size, D gene, CDR3 protein, CDR3 DNA. The D gene is left open where the match is weak. Clone size appears in some rows only: once, few, many, or a class for an expanded clone.

TRBJ2-1	TRBV29-1	-	TRBD1	CSGGHGTGIRDEQFF	TGCAGCGGTGGGCACGGGACAGGGATTAGGGATGAGCAGTTCTTC
TRBJ1-2	TRBV4-1	-	-	CASSQGPVFNYGYTF	TGCGCCAGCAGCCAAGGGCCCGTATTTAACTATGGCTACACCTTC
TRBJ2-3	TRBV28	-	TRBD2	CASSRGLAGGPSTDTQYF	TGTGCCAGCAGCCGGGGACTAGCGGGAGGGCCTAGCACAGATACGCAGTATTTT
TRBJ2-1	TRBV3-1/TRBV3-2	once	TRBD2	CASSLGTSGNNEQFF	TGTGCCAGCAGCCTAGGGACTAGCGGGAATAATGAGCAGTTCTTC
TRBJ2-7	TRBV9	-	-	CASSVEGGTGRPYEQYF	TGTGCCAGCAGCGTAGAGGGGGGGACAGGTCGCCCCTACGAGCAGTACTTC
TRBJ2-6	TRBV5-4	few	TRBD1	CASRGTGGSGANVLTF	TGTGCCAGCAGGGGGACAGGGGGCTCTGGGGCCAACGTCCTGACTTTC
TRBJ2-2	TRBV7-2	once	-	CASSPDTGELFF	TGTGCCAGCAGCCCCGACACCGGGGAGCTGTTTTTT
TRBJ1-5	TRBV5-6	-	TRBD1	CASSFGQGDQPQHF	TGTGCCAGCAGCTTTGGACAGGGAGATCAGCCCCAGCATTTT
TRBJ2-2	TRBV24-1	-	TRBD1	CATSRSRGLGGELFF	TGTGCCACCAGTCGGTCGAGGGGGCTAGGCGGGGAGCTGTTTTTT
TRBJ1-4	TRBV18	-	-	CASSPSAIGAEKLFF	TGTGCCAGCTCACCGTCGGCCATAGGAGCCGAAAAACTGTTTTTT
TRBJ1-1	TRBV7-8	-	TRBD1	CASRQQGRDTEAFF	TGTGCCAGCAGGCAACAGGGGCGCGACACTGAAGCTTTCTTT
TRBJ1-1	TRBV5-4	few	TRBD1	CASSSDRGSTEAFF	TGTGCCAGCAGCTCGGACAGGGGGAGTACTGAAGCTTTCTTT
TRBJ1-2	TRBV6-4	-	TRBD1	CASSDLPPGTGRSGYTF	TGTGCCAGCAGTGACTTACCGCCCGGGACAGGAAGGAGTGGCTACACCTTC
TRBJ1-1	TRBV6-6	-	-	CASSYLANTEAFF	TGTGCCAGCAGTTACTTGGCGAACACTGAAGCTTTCTTT
TRBJ2-3	TRBV5-1	-	TRBD2	CASSTGLAGPTDTQYF	TGCGCCAGCAGCACGGGACTAGCGGGGCCCACAGATACGCAGTATTTT
TRBJ2-1	TRBV9	-	TRBD2	CPGRGPQVLAGGEKWNEQFF	TGTCCCGGTCGGGGTCCGCAGGTCCTAGCGGGAGGGGAGAAATGGAATGAGCAGTTCTTC
TRBJ1-2	TRBV27	-	-	CASSEGEGGYTF	TGTGCCAGCAGTGAGGGGGAGGGTGGCTACACCTTC
TRBJ2-2	TRBV24-1	-	-	CASGAGGPNTGELFF	TGTGCCAGCGGGGCAGGGGGACCGAACACCGGGGAGCTGTTTTTT
TRBJ1-1	TRBV5-8	-	-	CASSLGLLRNTEAFF	TGTGCCAGCAGCTTGGGGTTGCTCAGAAACACTGAAGCTTTCTTT
TRBJ1-1	TRBV19	-	-	CASTHLPADRPTEAFF	TGTGCCAGTACTCATCTGCCCGCGGACAGACCAACTGAAGCTTTCTTT
TRBJ2-7	TRBV5-1	-	TRBD1	CASSYRGQHYEQYF	TGCGCCAGCAGCTACCGGGGACAGCACTACGAGCAGTACTTC
TRBJ2-7	TRBV28	-	TRBD1	CASRGGQGAIEQYF	TGTGCCAGCAGGGGGGGACAGGGGGCGATCGAGCAGTACTTC
TRBJ2-7	TRBV7-9	-	-	CASSPTPHTNEQYF	TGTGCCAGCAGCCCCACCCCGCATACAAACGAGCAGTACTTC
TRBJ1-1	TRBV27	-	TRBD1	CASTRTGGKNTEAFF	TGTGCCAGCACTCGGACAGGGGGCAAGAACACTGAAGCTTTCTTT
TRBJ1-3	TRBV28	-	-	CASSLSGSGGNTIYF	TGTGCCAGCAGTTTATCGGGGTCAGGTGGAAACACCATATATTTT
TRBJ1-2	TRBV7-9	-	-	CASSSTLSNYGYTF	TGTGCCAGCAGCTCGACACTGTCTAACTATGGCTACACCTTC
TRBJ1-1	TRBV15	-	-	CATSPEPLRSTEAFF	TGTGCCACCAGTCCTGAGCCACTTCGGTCGACTGAAGCTTTCTTT
TRBJ2-3	TRBV14	-	TRBD2	CASSQDLSGRKTDTQYF	TGTGCCAGCAGCCAAGATCTAAGCGGGAGAAAAACAGATACGCAGTATTTT
TRBJ1-2	TRBV11-2	-	-	CASSSGFNYGYTF	TGTGCCAGCAGCTCGGGATTTAACTATGGCTACACCTTC
TRBJ1-1	TRBV5-6	-	-	CASSLGLRGAFF	TGTGCCAGCAGCCTGGGACTCAGGGGAGCTTTCTTT
TRBJ2-1	TRBV11-2	-	-	CASSYSPWRVSSYNEQFF	TGTGCCAGCAGCTACTCCCCCTGGCGGGTTAGCTCCTACAATGAGCAGTTCTTC
TRBJ1-2	TRBV28	-	TRBD1	CASSSGQYSHGYTF	TGTGCCAGCAGTTCGGGACAGTACTCCCATGGCTACACCTTC
TRBJ1-5	TRBV19	-	-	CASSIRVYSNQPQHF	TGTGCCAGTAGTATCAGGGTCTATAGCAATCAGCCCCAGCATTTT
TRBJ1-1	TRBV4-2	-	TRBD1	CASSQGIGGTNTEAFF	TGTGCCAGCAGCCAAGGAATAGGGGGCACGAACACTGAAGCTTTCTTT
TRBJ2-2	TRBV5-1	-	TRBD1	CASRRSAGGPGELFF	TGCGCCAGCAGGAGGTCGGCAGGGGGCCCCGGGGAGCTGTTTTTT
TRBJ1-1	TRBV12-3/TRBV12-4	-	-	CASSGGGNTEAFF	TGTGCCAGCTCTGGGGGGGGAAACACTGAAGCTTTCTTT
TRBJ2-1	TRBV28	-	-	CASSATGNAQFF	TGTGCCAGCAGCGCCACAGGGAATGCGCAGTTCTTC
TRBJ1-5	TRBV4-2	-	-	CASSQGGSGTNQPQHF	TGTGCCAGCAGCCAAGGGGGCAGTGGAACCAATCAGCCCCAGCATTTT
TRBJ2-3	TRBV7-2	-	TRBD1	CASTLDGRGTDTQYF	TGTGCCAGCACCCTTGACGGCAGGGGGACAGATACGCAGTATTTT
TRBJ2-1	TRBV19	-	TRBD2	CASRLGLAVYNEQFF	TGTGCCAGTAGACTGGGACTAGCGGTCTACAATGAGCAGTTCTTC
TRBJ1-4	TRBV27	-	-	CASGRELVYEKLFF	TGTGCCAGCGGCCGGGAGCTCGTGTATGAAAAACTGTTTTTT
TRBJ2-3	TRBV28	few	TRBD2	CASSLQTSGSTDTQYF	TGTGCCAGCAGTTTACAGACTAGCGGAAGCACAGATACGCAGTATTTT
TRBJ2-4	TRBV7-8	-	-	CASSGERVRRGAKNIQYF	TGTGCCAGCAGCGGGGAGCGGGTGCGGAGGGGAGCCAAAAACATTCAGTACTTC
TRBJ2-5	TRBV7-2	-	TRBD2	CASSYFSGVGETQYF	TGTGCCAGCAGCTACTTTAGCGGGGTGGGGGAGACCCAGTACTTC
TRBJ1-4	TRBV25-1	-	-	CASSAPGLGEKLFF	TGTGCCAGCAGTGCTCCCGGACTGGGGGAAAAACTGTTTTTT
TRBJ2-3	TRBV6-5	-	-	CASRDGGGTDTQYF	TGTGCCAGCAGGGACGGCGGGGGCACAGATACGCAGTATTTT
TRBJ1-2	TRBV11-3	-	-	CASSSGAQGYTF	TGTGCCAGCAGCTCTGGGGCGCAAGGCTACACCTTC
TRBJ2-7	TRBV5-1	-	-	CASSTYYEQYF	TGCGCCAGCAGCACTTACTACGAGCAGTACTTC
TRBJ1-3	TRBV28	once	-	CASSPWGGRNTIYF	TGTGCCAGCAGTCCGTGGGGGGGACGAAACACCATATATTTT
TRBJ1-4	TRBV2	-	-	CASSPRDGQNEKLFF	TGTGCCAGCAGTCCGCGGGACGGTCAAAATGAAAAACTGTTTTTT
TRBJ2-7	TRBV5-4	-	TRBD1	CASRAGGTGTYEQYF	TGTGCCAGCAGGGCTGGTGGGACAGGGACATACGAGCAGTACTTC
TRBJ1-3	TRBV3-1/TRBV3-2	-	-	CATQGGVAGNTIYF	TGTGCCACCCAGGGAGGGGTGGCTGGAAACACCATATATTTT
TRBJ2-7	TRBV18	-	-	CASSPGTPYEQYF	TGTGCCAGCTCGCCCGGGACACCATACGAGCAGTACTTC
TRBJ2-7	TRBV7-8	few	-	CASSSMILRDIGIYEQYF	TGTGCCAGCAGCTCCATGATCCTCCGGGACATTGGGATCTACGAGCAGTACTTC
TRBJ2-2	TRBV2	few	TRBD2	CASRNLAGGAGELFF	TGTGCCAGCAGGAACCTAGCGGGGGGGGCCGGGGAGCTGTTTTTT
TRBJ2-1	TRBV11-3	-	TRBD1	CASSSRDRKANEQFF	TGTGCCAGCAGCTCCCGGGACAGGAAAGCCAATGAGCAGTTCTTC
TRBJ1-2	TRBV3-1/TRBV3-2	few	-	CASSQTREANYGYTF	TGTGCCAGCAGCCAAACCAGGGAAGCTAACTATGGCTACACCTTC
TRBJ2-5	TRBV4-3	-	-	CASSHLGSQETQYF	TGCGCCAGCAGCCACCTGGGGAGTCAAGAGACCCAGTACTTC